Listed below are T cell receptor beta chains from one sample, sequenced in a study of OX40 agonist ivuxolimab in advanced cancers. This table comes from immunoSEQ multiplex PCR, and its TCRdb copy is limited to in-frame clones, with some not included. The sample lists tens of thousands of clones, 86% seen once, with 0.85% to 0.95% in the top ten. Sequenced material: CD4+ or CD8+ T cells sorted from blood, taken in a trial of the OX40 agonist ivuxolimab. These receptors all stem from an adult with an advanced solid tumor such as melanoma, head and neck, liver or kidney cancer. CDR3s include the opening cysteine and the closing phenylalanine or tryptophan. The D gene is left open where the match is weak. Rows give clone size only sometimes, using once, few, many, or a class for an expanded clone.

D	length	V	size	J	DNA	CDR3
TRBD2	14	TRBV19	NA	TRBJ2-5	TGTGCCAGTACTAGCGGGAGGGCCGGGGAGACCCAGTACTTC	CASTSGRAGETQYF
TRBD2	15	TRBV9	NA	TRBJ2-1	TGTGCCAGCAGCGTTGACGGGACTAGTATGGATGAGCAGTTCTTC	CASSVDGTSMDEQFF
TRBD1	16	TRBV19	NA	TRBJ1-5	TGTGCCAGTAGTATCTACGGGACAGGGAAGAGTCAGCCCCAGCATTTT	CASSIYGTGKSQPQHF
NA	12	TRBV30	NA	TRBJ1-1	TGTGCCTGGGATGACAGGAACACTGAAGCTTTCTTT	CAWDDRNTEAFF
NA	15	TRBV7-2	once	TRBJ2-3	TGTGCCAGCAGCTTAGGCAGGGGCTTGACAGATACGCAGTATTTT	CASSLGRGLTDTQYF
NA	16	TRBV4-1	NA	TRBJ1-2	TGCGCCAGCAGCCAACCCAGGGGAGGGGGGAACTATGGCTACACCTTC	CASSQPRGGGNYGYTF
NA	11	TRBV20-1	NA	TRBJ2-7	TGCAGTGCTAGAGATGGCTACGAGCAGTACTTC	CSARDGYEQYF
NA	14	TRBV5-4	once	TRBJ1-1	TGTGCCAGCAGCTTCGGACAGAGGAACACTGAAGCTTTCTTT	CASSFGQRNTEAFF
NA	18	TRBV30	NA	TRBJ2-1	TGTGCCTGGAGTGTTGGTGGAGGGGAATTGAGCTCCTACAATGAGCAGTTCTTC	CAWSVGGGELSSYNEQFF
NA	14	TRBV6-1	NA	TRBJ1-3	TGTGCCAGCAGATTCGACGGCTCTGGAAACACCATATATTTT	CASRFDGSGNTIYF
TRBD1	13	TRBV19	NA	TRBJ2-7	TGTGCCAGTAGTACGGGACAGGGCTACGAGCAGTACTTC	CASSTGQGYEQYF
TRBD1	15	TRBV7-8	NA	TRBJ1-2	TGTGCCAGCAGCCAGAGGGACAGGGGGCTCTATGGCTACACCTTC	CASSQRDRGLYGYTF
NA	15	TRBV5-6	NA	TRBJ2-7	TGTGCCAGCAGCTTGAACCTCGTTGGGTTTCCCGAGCAGTACTTC	CASSLNLVGFPEQYF
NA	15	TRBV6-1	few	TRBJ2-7	TGTGCCAGCAGTGAAGAAGGGGATTCCTCCTACGAGCAGTACTTC	CASSEEGDSSYEQYF
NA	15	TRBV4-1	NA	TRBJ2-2	TGCGCCAGCAGACATAGGGACGTAGAAACCGGGGAGCTGTTTTTT	CASRHRDVETGELFF
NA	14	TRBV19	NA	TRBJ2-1	TGTGCCAGTAGTAGCCAGGGTTGGATGGATGAGCAGTTCTTC	CASSSQGWMDEQFF
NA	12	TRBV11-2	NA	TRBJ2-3	TGTGCCAGCAGCTCGCGACGAGATACGCAGTATTTT	CASSSRRDTQYF
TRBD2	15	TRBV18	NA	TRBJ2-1	TGTGCCAGCTCACCTCGAGCGGGAGCTCCAAATGAGCAGTTCTTC	CASSPRAGAPNEQFF
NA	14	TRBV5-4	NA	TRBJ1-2	TGTGCCAGCACTACGGTAGGGATAAACTATGGCTACACCTTC	CASTTVGINYGYTF
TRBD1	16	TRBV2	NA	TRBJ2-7	TGTGCCAGCAGCTCACCCGGGGACAGGAGCTCCTACGAGCAGTACTTC	CASSSPGDRSSYEQYF
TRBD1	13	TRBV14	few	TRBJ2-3	TGTGCCAGCAGCCAAGCCCCGACAGGGTTGGAGTATTTT	CASSQAPTGLEYF
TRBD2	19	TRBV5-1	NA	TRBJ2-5	TGCGCCAGCAGGCCCGGACTTAGGCGGGGGAGTGATTCCACGGAGACCCAGTACTTC	CASRPGLRRGSDSTETQYF
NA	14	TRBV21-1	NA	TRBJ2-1	TGTGCCAGCAGCAAAGTGCGACTAGCGGGGGGCGTGTTCTTC	CASSKVRLAGGVFF
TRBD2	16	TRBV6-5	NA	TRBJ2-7	TGTGCCAGCAGTTACGTCTGGGCGGGAGGATCCTACGAGCAGTACTTC	CASSYVWAGGSYEQYF
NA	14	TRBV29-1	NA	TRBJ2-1	TGCAGCGTTGGGCGAGGGGATCCCTACAATGAGCAGTTCTTC	CSVGRGDPYNEQFF
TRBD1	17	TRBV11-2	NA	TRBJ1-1	TGTGCCAGCAGCTCTTGGTCGGGACAGGGTGGACACACTGAAGCTTTCTTT	CASSSWSGQGGHTEAFF
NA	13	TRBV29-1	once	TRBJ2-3	TGCAGCGTGGCGACTAGTTTCGCAGATACGCAGTATTTT	CSVATSFADTQYF
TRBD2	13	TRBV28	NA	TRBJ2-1	TGTGCCAGCAGGGGGACTAGCGCTAATGAGCAGTTCTTC	CASRGTSANEQFF
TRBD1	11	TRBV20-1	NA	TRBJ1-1	TGCAGTGCTGGGGACAGGGCGGGAGCTTTCTTT	CSAGDRAGAFF
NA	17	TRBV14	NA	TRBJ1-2	TGTGCCAGCAGCCAAGACCATCCCACTCTGGGCGGCTATGGCTACACCTTC	CASSQDHPTLGGYGYTF
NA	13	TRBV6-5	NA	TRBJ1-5	TGTGCCAGCAGTTACGCGGGAAATCAGCCCCAGCATTTT	CASSYAGNQPQHF
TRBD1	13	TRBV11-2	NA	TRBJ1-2	TGTGCCAGCAGCCTTGCGGGACAGCCTTCTAGCACCTTC	CASSLAGQPSSTF
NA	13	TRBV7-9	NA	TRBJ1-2	TGTGCCAGCAGCCCAACAGGAGGACTTCGCTACACCTTC	CASSPTGGLRYTF
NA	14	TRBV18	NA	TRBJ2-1	TGTGCCAGCTCACTGGGACCTTCCAACAATGAGCAGTTCTTC	CASSLGPSNNEQFF
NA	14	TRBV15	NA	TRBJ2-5	TGTGCCACCAGCACTGTAGGAGGCGGGGAGACCCAGTACTTC	CATSTVGGGETQYF
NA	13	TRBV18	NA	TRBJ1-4	TGTGCCAGCTCACTAAGGGAGTATGAAAAACTGTTTTTT	CASSLREYEKLFF
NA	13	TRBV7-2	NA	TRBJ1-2	TGTGCCAGCAGCTTAGGCGGGATCTATGGCTACACCTTC	CASSLGGIYGYTF
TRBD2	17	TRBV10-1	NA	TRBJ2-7	TGCGCCAGCAGTGAATCCACCGGGACTAGCGGGAGGAGCGAGCAGTACTTC	CASSESTGTSGRSEQYF
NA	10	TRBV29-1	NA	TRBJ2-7	TGCAGCGCCCGGTCCGAGGTGCAGTACTTC	CSARSEVQYF
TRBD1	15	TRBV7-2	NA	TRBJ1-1	TGTGCCAGCAGCCTTGCGCCAACAGGGGCCACTGAAGCTTTCTTT	CASSLAPTGATEAFF
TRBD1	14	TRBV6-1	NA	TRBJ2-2	TGTGCCAGCAGTGACAGGGGGCACACCGGGGAGCTGTTTTTT	CASSDRGHTGELFF
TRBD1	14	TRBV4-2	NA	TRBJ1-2	TGTGCCAGCAGCCAAACCGGGACAGGGTATGGCTACACCTTC	CASSQTGTGYGYTF
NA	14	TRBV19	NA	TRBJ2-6	TGTGCCAGTACCCCCCGTTCTGGGGCCAACGTCCTGACTTTC	CASTPRSGANVLTF
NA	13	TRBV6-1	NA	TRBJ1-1	TGTGCCAGCACGACCGCGGTGAACACTGAAGCTTTCTTT	CASTTAVNTEAFF